One and the same sample provided the 16 T cell receptor beta chains below, sequenced in a study of cytomegalovirus exposure and HLA in healthy donors. Primers: 60 Vbeta forward and 13 Jbeta reverse. Clones were read by immunoSEQ multiplex PCR, and TCRdb kept only the in-frame ones, dropping some. The sample records 97,000 or so clones, roughly two thirds being singletons. The specimen sequenced was PBMCs. The receptors here all came from a man aged 50 or older in good health and CMV-seronegative.

The CDR3 coding sequence is TGCGCCAGCAGCTTTGGGTACAGGGGAAGCTATGGCTACACCTTC. The encoded protein is CASSFGYRGSYGYTF. The chain combines TRBV5-1 with TRBJ1-2; TRBD1 aligns across 7 bases. Germline CDR1 is SGHRS and CDR2 is YFSETQ. V trimming: 2 bases; J trimming: 4 bases; junction bases outside the gene matches: 8. The CDR3 runs 15 residues.

The chain carries TRBV4-3 and TRBJ1-6; D is unclear. Germline lookup yields CDR1 LGHNA and CDR2 YSLEER. The CDR3 runs to 16 residues. Between the trimmed V and J ends, which lost 1 base and 6 bases, there was a span of 13 bases. The CDR3 DNA follows: TGCGCCAGCAGCCAAGCAGGCGGAGCGGGTAATTCACCCCTCCACTTT. This encodes CASSQAGGAGNSPLHF.

The chain carries TRBV4-1 and TRBJ1-5; D gene ambiguous. The CDR3 contains 14 residues. CDR1 MGHRA and CDR2 YSYEKL come from the germline V gene. V gave up 4 bases and J gave up 7 bases, with 14 bases separating them. CDR3 region: CASSPGAGDQPQHF. The CDR3 DNA follows: TGCGCCAGCAGCCCGGGAGCCGGAGACCAGCCCCAGCATTTT.

The chain uses TRBV5-4 and TRBJ1-4; possible D gene TRBD1, 5 bases. This CDR3 region has 13 residues. The V end lost 5 bases, the J end lost 6 bases, and 11 bases lay between the germline ends. Germline CDR1 SGHNT, CDR2 YYREEE (reference sequence). This CDR3 is CASSRRQHEKLFF. The CDR3 nucleotides read TGTGCCAGCAGTCGACGACAGCATGAAAAACTGTTTTTT.

This clone was picked up a small number of times. The chain links TRBV5-1 to TRBJ1-5; tentative D call: TRBD1 (6 bases). Trimming left V 0 bases short and J 2 bases short, with 9 bases between. Per germline, CDR1 SGHRS and CDR2 YFSETQ. The CDR3 sequence is 15 residues long. Here the CDR3 reads CASSLEGVGNQPQHF. CDR3 sequence (DNA): TGCGCCAGCAGCTTGGAGGGGGTCGGCAATCAGCCCCAGCATTTT. Using reference TRBV5-1 and TRBJ1-5 for the parts outside the CDR3, the full variable domain is KAGVTQTPRYLIKTRGQQVTLSCSPISGHRSVSWYQQTPGQGLQFLFEYFSETQRNKGNFPGRFSGRQFSNSRSEMNVSTLELGDSALYLCASSLEGVGNQPQHFGDGTRLSIL.

The chain combines TRBV5-8 with TRBJ2-7, with TRBD1 matching 7 bases. Germline lookup yields CDR1 SGHTS and CDR2 YDEGEE. The CDR3 extends over 14 amino acids. Trimming cost V 4 bases and J 0 bases; bases outside gene matches: 4. CDR3 DNA sequence: TGTGCCAGCAGCCCCGGACAGGCCTCCTACGAGCAGTACTTC. It codes for CASSPGQASYEQYF. The entire variable domain, with the rest obtained from reference TRBV5-8 and TRBJ2-7, is as follows: EAGVTQSPTHLIKTRGQQATLRCSPISGHTSVYWYQQALGLGLQFLLWYDEGEERNRGNFPPRFSGRQFPNYSSELNVNALELEDSALYLCASSPGQASYEQYFGPGTRLTVT.

The rearrangement uses TRBV13 and TRBJ2-1, with D maybe TRBD2 (6 bases). V lost 4 bases to trimming and J lost 6 bases, with 16 bases between them. The length of the CDR3 is 15 residues. The V gene's germline CDR1 is PRHDT and CDR2 FYEKMQ (reference sequence). The CDR3 DNA reads TGTGCCAGCAGCTGGTGGGGCGGGGCATTCAATGAGCAGTTCTTC. Residues: CASSWWGGAFNEQFF.

The table lists this clone with a few counts. The V gene is TRBV5-1, the J gene TRBJ2-1; the match to TRBD1 covers 9 bases. Germline V gene lookup returns CDR1 SGHRS and CDR2 YFSETQ. The CDR3 contains 14 residues. J gave up 8 bases and V 4 bases, and 7 bases lay outside the gene matches. CDR3: CASSHGQGWDEQFF. DNA of the CDR3: TGCGCCAGCAGCCATGGACAGGGGTGGGATGAGCAGTTCTTC.

The genes are TRBV6-5 and TRBJ2-1, with D possibly matching TRBD1 (6 bases). This CDR3 has 16 residues. Trimming cost V 4 bases and J 7 bases, with 20 bases left between them. Germline V gene data show CDR1 as MNHEY and CDR2 as SVGAGI. DNA for the CDR3: TGTGCCAGCAGTTTCCCTCCGGACAGACTTGGGAATGAGCAGTTCTTC. Protein: CASSFPPDRLGNEQFF.

The chain carries TRBV7-9 and TRBJ1-6, with 7 bases fitting TRBD1. V trimming: 6 bases; J trimming: 11 bases; junction bases outside the gene matches: 13. The CDR3 covers 15 residues. Germline V gene data show CDR1 as SEHNR and CDR2 as FQNEAQ (reference sequence). The CDR3 loop is CASRFSGQENPPLHF. The CDR3 coding sequence is TGTGCCAGCAGGTTTTCCGGACAGGAGAATCCACCCCTCCACTTT.

This clone was observed a few times. This sequence joins TRBV5-1 and TRBJ2-7; TRBD1 agrees at 10 bases. Losses at the gene ends were 4 bases for V and 2 bases for J; bases not matched to a gene: 3. The CDR3 is made up of 14 amino acids. Germline V gene data show CDR1 as SGHRS and CDR2 as YFSETQ. The CDR3 DNA reads as TGCGCCAGCAGCACCGGGACAGGGGCCTACGAGCAGTACTTC. Translating gives CASSTGTGAYEQYF.

Points on this clone: The junction and the germline gene differ at one end; a read error may be behind it. The genes are TRBV7-7 and TRBJ2-1, with D tentatively TRBD1 (6 bases). Looked up from germline, CDR1 is SSHAT and CDR2 is FNYEAQ (reference sequence). The CDR3 spans 13 residues. As DNA, the CDR3 is TGTGCTAGCAGCACCGACAGGACCAATGAGCAGTTCTTC. This translates into CASSTDRTNEQFF.

This chain connects TRBV21-1 to TRBJ2-7; the table calls TRBD2, which could not be checked here. TRBV21-1 is deemed a pseudogene. This CDR3 has 18 residues. The CDR3 DNA is TGTGCCAGCAGCAAAGCACTAGCGGGGGCCCCGATCAACTACGAGCAGTACTTC. Protein: CASSKALAGAPINYEQYF.

This clone was seen only a few times. This chain uses TRBV6-6 with TRBJ2-3, with TRBD1 identical over 9 bases. V was pared by 5 bases and J by 3 bases, with 9 bases of the junction left unmatched. The CDR3 length is 16 residues. The germline V gene has CDR1 MNHNY and CDR2 SVGAGI (reference sequence). CDR3: CASSNGGTGRTDTQYF. CDR3 sequence (DNA): TGTGCCAGCAGTAACGGGGGGACAGGGAGGACAGATACGCAGTATTTT.

V usage is TRBV27 and J usage is TRBJ2-2; D might be TRBD2 (6 bases). Germline-derived CDR1 and CDR2 are MNHEY and SMNVEV (reference sequence). V lost 2 bases to trimming and J lost 3 bases, with 13 bases between them. The CDR3 covers 16 residues. CDR3 nucleotide sequence: TGTGCCAGCAGTTTAGGGACGGCGGGATACACCGGGGAGCTGTTTTTT. Amino acids: CASSLGTAGYTGELFF.

This clone appeared a few times. This rearrangement joins TRBV6-6 to TRBJ1-5; D not resolved. Germline CDR1 MNHNY, CDR2 SVGAGI (reference sequence). This CDR3 is 11 amino acids long. V was pared by 6 bases and J by 4 bases, with 4 bases between. The CDR3 reads CASSQNQPQHF. CDR3 DNA sequence: TGTGCCAGCAGCCAGAATCAGCCCCAGCATTTT.